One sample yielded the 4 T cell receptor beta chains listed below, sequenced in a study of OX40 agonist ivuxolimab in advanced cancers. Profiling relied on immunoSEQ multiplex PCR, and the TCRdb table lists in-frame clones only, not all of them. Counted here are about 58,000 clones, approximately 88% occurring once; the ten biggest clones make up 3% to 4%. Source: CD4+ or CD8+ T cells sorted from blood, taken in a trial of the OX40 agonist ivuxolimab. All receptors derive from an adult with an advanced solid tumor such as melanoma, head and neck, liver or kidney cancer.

CDR3 bases: TGTGCCTGGAGTGTACAAGCAGGGGTTAGGGAAAAACTGTTTTTT. Protein: CAWSVQAGVREKLFF. This chain uses TRBV30 with TRBJ1-4, with D possibly being TRBD1 (6 bases). V lost 0 bases, J lost 8 bases, and 16 bases lay in between. Germline-derived CDR1 and CDR2 are GTSNPN and SVGIG (reference sequence). The CDR3 contains 15 residues.

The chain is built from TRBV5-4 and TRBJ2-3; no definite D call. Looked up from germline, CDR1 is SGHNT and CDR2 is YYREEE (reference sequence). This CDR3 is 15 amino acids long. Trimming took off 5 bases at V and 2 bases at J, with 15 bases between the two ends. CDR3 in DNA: TGTGCCAGCAGACCAGACGTCTATCACACAGATACGCAGTATTTT. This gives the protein CASRPDVYHTDTQYF.

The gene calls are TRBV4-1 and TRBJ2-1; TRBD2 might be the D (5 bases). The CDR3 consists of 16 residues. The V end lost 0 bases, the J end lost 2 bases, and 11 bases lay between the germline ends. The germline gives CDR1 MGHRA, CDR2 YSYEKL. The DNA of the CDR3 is TGCGCCAGCAGCCAAGAACGAAGCGGTACCTACAATGAGCAGTTCTTC. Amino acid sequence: CASSQERSGTYNEQFF.

The CDR3 loop is CSVALVAGSNQPQHF. CDR3 coding DNA: TGCAGCGTTGCTTTGGTGGCAGGTAGCAATCAGCCCCAGCATTTT. The chain combines TRBV29-1 with TRBJ1-5; D unclear. V lost 4 bases to trimming and J lost 0 bases, with 13 bases between them. This CDR3 spans 15 amino acids. Germline values: CDR1 SQVTM, CDR2 ANQGSEA.